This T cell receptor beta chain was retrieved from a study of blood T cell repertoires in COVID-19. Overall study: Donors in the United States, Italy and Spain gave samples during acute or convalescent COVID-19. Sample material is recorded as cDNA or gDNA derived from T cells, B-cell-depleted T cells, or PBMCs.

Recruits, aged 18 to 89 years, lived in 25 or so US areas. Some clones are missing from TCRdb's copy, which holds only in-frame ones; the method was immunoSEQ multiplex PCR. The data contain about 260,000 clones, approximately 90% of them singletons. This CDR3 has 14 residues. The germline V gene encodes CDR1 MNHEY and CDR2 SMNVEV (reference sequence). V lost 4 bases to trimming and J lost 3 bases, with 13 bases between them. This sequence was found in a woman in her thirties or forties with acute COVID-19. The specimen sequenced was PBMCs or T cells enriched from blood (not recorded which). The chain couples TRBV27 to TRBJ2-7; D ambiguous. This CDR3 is CASSSQSRDYEQYF. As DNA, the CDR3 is TGTGCCAGCAGTTCCCAATCTAGAGACTACGAGCAGTACTTC.